This is a list of T cell receptor beta chains from one sample in a study of cytomegalovirus exposure and HLA in healthy donors. Sequencing was performed with immunoSEQ multiplex PCR; in TCRdb, only in-frame clones are kept and a portion is missing. The sample consists of some 250,000 clones, around 90% of them appearing once. Sequencing used PBMCs. Receptor source: a woman between 18 and 29 years old in good health and CMV-seronegative. Each CDR3 is given with its conserved first and last residue. D genes are given only for firm matches. Only some rows state a clone size, as once, few, many or a class for expanded clones.

clone size	V gene	J gene	D gene	CDR3 DNA	CDR3 protein
NA	TRBV7-2	TRBJ2-7	TRBD2	TGTGCCAGCAGCTTATCTTTCCAGGCGGGGGGGATCTACGAGCAGTACTTC	CASSLSFQAGGIYEQYF
once	TRBV7-9	TRBJ1-4	NA	TGTGCCAGCAGGCGTACAGGACAGCCAGATAATGAAAAACTGTTTTTT	CASRRTGQPDNEKLFF
few	TRBV6-4	TRBJ2-1	TRBD2	TGTGCCAGCAGTGAAGCGGGGGGTAACTACAATGAGCAGTTCTTC	CASSEAGGNYNEQFF
NA	TRBV30	TRBJ1-3	NA	TGTGCCTGGAGCCCGGACATACTCGGAGGAAACACCATATATTTT	CAWSPDILGGNTIYF
NA	TRBV4-2	TRBJ2-2	NA	TGTGCCAGCAGCCCAGTCCTGACCGGGGAGCTGTTTTTT	CASSPVLTGELFF
NA	TRBV28	TRBJ2-3	NA	TGTGCCAGCAGTCCCCGACTGCTCACAGATACGCAGTATTTT	CASSPRLLTDTQYF
NA	TRBV10-2	TRBJ2-7	TRBD1	TGCGCCAGCAGTGAGTCAGGACAGGGCCATTTAGGCTACGAGCAGTACTTC	CASSESGQGHLGYEQYF
NA	TRBV18	TRBJ2-7	NA	TGTGCCAGCTCACCAGGCGTAGACGGAGGCGAGCAGTACTTC	CASSPGVDGGEQYF
NA	TRBV29-1	TRBJ1-1	TRBD1	TGCAGCGTTGAGGGACAGTCCATGAACACTGAAGCTTTCTTT	CSVEGQSMNTEAFF
NA	TRBV4-3	TRBJ2-1	TRBD2	TGCGCCAGCAGCCATTTAGCGGGGGGGGTCAACAATGAGCAGTTCTTC	CASSHLAGGVNNEQFF
NA	TRBV27	TRBJ1-1	NA	TGTGCCAGCACCGGGTTCACTGAAGCTTTCTTT	CASTGFTEAFF
NA	TRBV13	TRBJ1-1	TRBD1	TGTGCCAGCAGCTTCCCAACAGGGGGAGGCACTGAAGCTTTCTTT	CASSFPTGGGTEAFF
few	TRBV7-9	TRBJ1-6	TRBD1	TGTGCCAGCAGCCTCGGACAGGGGAGGGATTCACCCCTCCACTTT	CASSLGQGRDSPLHF
NA	TRBV6-5	TRBJ2-7	TRBD1	TGTGCCAGCAGTACACACAGGGGCTACGAGCAGTACTTC	CASSTHRGYEQYF
NA	TRBV28	TRBJ1-4	TRBD1	TGTGCCAGCAGTTTATTTGGGACAGGGATTTCAACTAATGAAAAACTGTTTTTT	CASSLFGTGISTNEKLFF
NA	TRBV29-1	TRBJ1-1	NA	TGCAGCGTTAGTGTAAGTAGTGACTACACTGAAGCTTTCTTT	CSVSVSSDYTEAFF
NA	TRBV4-3	TRBJ2-4	NA	TGCGCCAGCAGCCAAGCTGTCACTGGTACCAAAAACATTCAGTACTTC	CASSQAVTGTKNIQYF
NA	TRBV27	TRBJ1-5	TRBD1	TGTGCCAGCAGTTTAGGGACAGCGAGTCAGCCCCAGCATTTT	CASSLGTASQPQHF
NA	TRBV5-1	TRBJ2-3	TRBD2	TGCGCCAGCAGCTTGTTGGTGGGGGGGACAGATACGCAGTATTTT	CASSLLVGGTDTQYF
NA	TRBV6-6	TRBJ2-2	NA	TGTGCCAGCAGTGGTTACAGGGTGGAGACCGGGGAGCTGTTTTTT	CASSGYRVETGELFF
NA	TRBV6-6	TRBJ1-2	TRBD1	TGTGCCAGCAGTGCTCCGGGACAGGGTTCCGCTTGGGGCTACACCTTC	CASSAPGQGSAWGYTF
NA	TRBV5-1	TRBJ2-3	NA	TGCGCCAGCAGCTTGGGGACAGAATTCACAGATACGCAGTATTTT	CASSLGTEFTDTQYF
NA	TRBV4-1	TRBJ2-1	NA	TGCGCCAGCAGCCAAGTTACGACAGCTGTGCAGTTCTTC	CASSQVTTAVQFF
NA	TRBV6-5	TRBJ2-1	TRBD1	TGTGCCAGCAAAGGGACAGGGGAGACCGATGAGCAGTTCTTC	CASKGTGETDEQFF
NA	TRBV7-9	TRBJ1-6	TRBD1	TGTGCCAGCAGCGGCAGGGACAGGGGAATTAATTCACCCCTCCACTTT	CASSGRDRGINSPLHF
NA	TRBV4-1	TRBJ2-7	NA	TGCGCCAGCAGCCAAATTTCCAGGGCCTTGGGCGAGCAGTACTTC	CASSQISRALGEQYF
few	TRBV6-1	TRBJ1-5	TRBD1	TGTGCCAGCAGTGGAGGGACAGGGGGCAATCAGCCCCAGCATTTT	CASSGGTGGNQPQHF
NA	TRBV6-1	TRBJ1-1	TRBD1	TGTGCCAGCAGGCAACGGACAGGGAACACTGAAGCTTTCTTT	CASRQRTGNTEAFF
NA	TRBV6-5	TRBJ2-2	TRBD2	TGTGCCAGCAGGACTAGCGGGGCTAACACCGGGGAGCTGTTTTTT	CASRTSGANTGELFF
NA	TRBV28	TRBJ2-1	TRBD2	TGTGCCAGCAGTTTAGCTAGCGGCGGGGGCAATGAGCAGTTCTTC	CASSLASGGGNEQFF
NA	TRBV27	TRBJ2-7	TRBD1	TGTGCCAGCAGCATCACAGGGGGGACCTACGAGCAGTACTTC	CASSITGGTYEQYF
NA	TRBV7-2	TRBJ2-5	NA	TGTGCCAGCAGCTTAGTAGGGTCGAGGGTCCGAGAGACCCAGTACTTC	CASSLVGSRVRETQYF
NA	TRBV6-5	TRBJ1-1	TRBD1	TGTGCCAGCAGTCAGGGGACAGGGAGAACTGAAGCTTTCTTT	CASSQGTGRTEAFF
few	TRBV9	TRBJ1-6	NA	TGTGCCAGCAGCGTATCGGGGTCCGATTCACCCCTCCACTTT	CASSVSGSDSPLHF
NA	TRBV9	TRBJ2-7	NA	TGTGCCAGCAGCGTAGCCGGCTCCTACGAGCAGTACTTC	CASSVAGSYEQYF
NA	TRBV2	TRBJ2-5	TRBD1	TGTGCCACCGCGACAGGGCCCTCGGTAGAGACCCAGTACTTC	CATATGPSVETQYF
NA	TRBV6-5	TRBJ1-4	TRBD1	TGTGCCAGCAGGACAGACAGGGTTGGAGAAAAACTGTTTTTT	CASRTDRVGEKLFF
NA	TRBV18	TRBJ2-5	TRBD2	TGTGCCAGCTCACCACCGTCAGCGGGGGTGCAAGAGACCCAGTACTTC	CASSPPSAGVQETQYF
NA	TRBV7-9	TRBJ1-1	NA	TGTGCCAGCAGCTTAGCGACTGGAATGAACACTGAAGCTTTCTTT	CASSLATGMNTEAFF
NA	TRBV6-6	TRBJ1-2	TRBD1	TGTGCCAGCAAACTGGGACAGGGGCTTAACTATGGCTACACCTTC	CASKLGQGLNYGYTF
NA	TRBV27	TRBJ2-1	TRBD1	TGTGCCAGCAGTTTTTCTCCAGGGGGCTTTAATGAGCAGTTCTTC	CASSFSPGGFNEQFF
NA	TRBV20-1	TRBJ1-1	NA	TGCAGTGCTCCTAAATTGTCTGAAGCTTTCTTT	CSAPKLSEAFF
NA	TRBV25-1	TRBJ2-5	TRBD2	TGTGCCAGCAGTGGGGCGGGGGGGCCTTGGGAGACCCAGTACTTC	CASSGAGGPWETQYF